A selection of T cell receptor beta chains follows, all from one sample in a study of PD-1 blockade in classical Hodgkin lymphoma. The protocol was immunoSEQ multiplex PCR, while the TCRdb copy is restricted to in-frame clones and leaves out a portion. The table has about 17,000 clones, 87% seen once. The sequencing input was peripheral blood mononuclear cells (PBMCs). These receptors came from a human donor with classical Hodgkin lymphoma. Both conserved end residues are part of each CDR3. Each record gives: D gene, CDR3 length, clone size, V gene, J gene, CDR3 DNA, CDR3 protein. The D gene is left open where the match is weak. Only some rows state a clone size, as once, few, many or a class for expanded clones.

d_call: -; cdr3_length: 14; clone_size: -; v_call: TRBV21-1; j_call: TRBJ2-5; cdr3_nt: TGTGCCAGCAGCAAAGGTGGGCGAAGGGAGACCCAGTACTTC; cdr3_aa: CASSKGGRRETQYF
d_call: TRBD2; cdr3_length: 17; clone_size: -; v_call: TRBV7-9; j_call: TRBJ2-1; cdr3_nt: TGTGCCAGCAGCCCTATAATAGGCGGGAGGGCCGGGAATGAGCAGTTCTTC; cdr3_aa: CASSPIIGGRAGNEQFF
d_call: -; cdr3_length: 14; clone_size: -; v_call: TRBV7-2; j_call: TRBJ2-1; cdr3_nt: TGTGCCAGCAGCCTGAAACAGGGCTACAATGAGCAGTTCTTC; cdr3_aa: CASSLKQGYNEQFF
d_call: TRBD1; cdr3_length: 16; clone_size: once; v_call: TRBV7-2; j_call: TRBJ2-7; cdr3_nt: TGTGCCAGCAGCTTAGCGTCCCGACAGGGGGCCTACGAGCAGTACTTC; cdr3_aa: CASSLASRQGAYEQYF
d_call: TRBD1; cdr3_length: 16; clone_size: -; v_call: TRBV7-8; j_call: TRBJ1-5; cdr3_nt: TGTGCCAGCAGCTTAGCAGGGGGCGGCGGCAATCAGCCCCAGCATTTT; cdr3_aa: CASSLAGGGGNQPQHF
d_call: TRBD1; cdr3_length: 15; clone_size: -; v_call: TRBV6-5; j_call: TRBJ2-1; cdr3_nt: TGTGCCAGCAGTTATGGCAGGGGGCTCTACAATGAGCAGTTCTTC; cdr3_aa: CASSYGRGLYNEQFF
d_call: TRBD1; cdr3_length: 12; clone_size: -; v_call: TRBV28; j_call: TRBJ1-2; cdr3_nt: TGTGCCAGCAGTGAGACAGGGTACGGCTACACCTTC; cdr3_aa: CASSETGYGYTF
d_call: -; cdr3_length: 15; clone_size: -; v_call: TRBV18; j_call: TRBJ2-2; cdr3_nt: TGTGCCAGCTCACCTATAGATGATTCCACCGGGGAGCTGTTTTTT; cdr3_aa: CASSPIDDSTGELFF
d_call: -; cdr3_length: 17; clone_size: -; v_call: TRBV7-2; j_call: TRBJ2-3; cdr3_nt: TGTGCCAGCAGCTTAAGGGTCACCGCTTCTAGCACAGATACGCAGTATTTT; cdr3_aa: CASSLRVTASSTDTQYF
d_call: TRBD2; cdr3_length: 16; clone_size: few; v_call: TRBV4-1; j_call: TRBJ2-1; cdr3_nt: TGCGCCAGCAGCCAGTGGGCTAGCGGGAGCTACAATGAGCAGTTCTTC; cdr3_aa: CASSQWASGSYNEQFF
d_call: TRBD1; cdr3_length: 16; clone_size: -; v_call: TRBV28; j_call: TRBJ1-2; cdr3_nt: TGTGCCAGCAGTTCCGCATGGGGACAGGGCCACTATGGCTACACCTTC; cdr3_aa: CASSSAWGQGHYGYTF
d_call: TRBD2; cdr3_length: 15; clone_size: -; v_call: TRBV7-8; j_call: TRBJ2-2; cdr3_nt: TGTGCCAGCAGCTCAAGCGGGAGTTATGGCGGGGAGCTGTTTTTT; cdr3_aa: CASSSSGSYGGELFF
d_call: TRBD1; cdr3_length: 14; clone_size: -; v_call: TRBV11-3; j_call: TRBJ2-2; cdr3_nt: TGTGCCAGCAGCGCAAGACAGGGGCCCGGGGAGCTGTTTTTT; cdr3_aa: CASSARQGPGELFF
d_call: -; cdr3_length: 13; clone_size: -; v_call: TRBV27; j_call: TRBJ2-7; cdr3_nt: TGTGCCAGCAGTTTGTGGAGAGGATACGAGCAGTACTTC; cdr3_aa: CASSLWRGYEQYF
d_call: -; cdr3_length: 12; clone_size: -; v_call: TRBV29-1; j_call: TRBJ1-2; cdr3_nt: TGCAGCGCCGGAACCGTAGGCTATGGCTACACCTTC; cdr3_aa: CSAGTVGYGYTF
d_call: -; cdr3_length: 17; clone_size: -; v_call: TRBV28; j_call: TRBJ2-1; cdr3_nt: TGTGCCAGCAGTTCAATAGGGTATACGGGCTCCTACAATGAGCAGTTCTTC; cdr3_aa: CASSSIGYTGSYNEQFF
d_call: -; cdr3_length: 13; clone_size: -; v_call: TRBV5-4; j_call: TRBJ2-3; cdr3_nt: TGTGCCAGCAGCCCCACAGGGCCAGATACGCAGTATTTT; cdr3_aa: CASSPTGPDTQYF
d_call: -; cdr3_length: 13; clone_size: -; v_call: TRBV7-8; j_call: TRBJ2-7; cdr3_nt: TGTGCCAGCAGCCGAAGCGAGGCCTACGAGCAGTACTTC; cdr3_aa: CASSRSEAYEQYF
d_call: -; cdr3_length: 13; clone_size: -; v_call: TRBV5-1; j_call: TRBJ1-3; cdr3_nt: TGCGCCAGCAGCTTGGATGTAGGAAACACCATATATTTT; cdr3_aa: CASSLDVGNTIYF
d_call: TRBD2; cdr3_length: 18; clone_size: -; v_call: TRBV7-2; j_call: TRBJ2-1; cdr3_nt: TGTGCCAGCAGCTTAGGTGGACTAGCGACCCTATCCTACAATGAGCAGTTCTTC; cdr3_aa: CASSLGGLATLSYNEQFF
d_call: TRBD1; cdr3_length: 18; clone_size: -; v_call: TRBV7-8; j_call: TRBJ2-1; cdr3_nt: TGTGCCAGCAGCTTAGAGCATGACAGGGGCATAGTGGGAAATGAGCAGTTCTTC; cdr3_aa: CASSLEHDRGIVGNEQFF
d_call: -; cdr3_length: 14; clone_size: -; v_call: TRBV6-1; j_call: TRBJ2-3; cdr3_nt: TGTGCCAGCAGTGAGTCGGTGTTCACAGATACGCAGTATTTT; cdr3_aa: CASSESVFTDTQYF
d_call: TRBD2; cdr3_length: 15; clone_size: -; v_call: TRBV6-6; j_call: TRBJ2-7; cdr3_nt: TGTGCCAGCAGTTACTCGGATAGCGGGAGACGCGAGCAGTACTTC; cdr3_aa: CASSYSDSGRREQYF
d_call: -; cdr3_length: 13; clone_size: -; v_call: TRBV11-3; j_call: TRBJ2-1; cdr3_nt: TGTGCCAGCAGCTTCGGGACTTCTCATGAGCAGTTCTTC; cdr3_aa: CASSFGTSHEQFF
d_call: -; cdr3_length: 16; clone_size: once; v_call: TRBV7-2; j_call: TRBJ2-4; cdr3_nt: TGTGCCAGCAGCTATCTGGGGGGCGTTTCCAAAAACATTCAGTACTTC; cdr3_aa: CASSYLGGVSKNIQYF
d_call: -; cdr3_length: 13; clone_size: -; v_call: TRBV19; j_call: TRBJ1-2; cdr3_nt: TGTGCCAGTAAGGGGATCCGATCCTATGGCTACACCTTC; cdr3_aa: CASKGIRSYGYTF
d_call: TRBD1; cdr3_length: 14; clone_size: -; v_call: TRBV7-2; j_call: TRBJ2-1; cdr3_nt: TGTGCCAGCAGCTTATGGACAGGGGAAAATGAGCAGTTCTTC; cdr3_aa: CASSLWTGENEQFF
d_call: -; cdr3_length: 15; clone_size: once; v_call: TRBV5-6; j_call: TRBJ1-2; cdr3_nt: TGTGCCAGCAGCTCCTTACAGGGAGGGAACTATGGCTACACCTTC; cdr3_aa: CASSSLQGGNYGYTF
d_call: TRBD2; cdr3_length: 15; clone_size: -; v_call: TRBV7-9; j_call: TRBJ2-1; cdr3_nt: TGTGCCAGCAGCACAAGCGGGAGATTCTACAATGAGCAGTTCTTC; cdr3_aa: CASSTSGRFYNEQFF
d_call: -; cdr3_length: 14; clone_size: -; v_call: TRBV30; j_call: TRBJ2-3; cdr3_nt: TGTGCCTGGAGTGTTCCAGGGTTATCAGATACGCAGTATTTT; cdr3_aa: CAWSVPGLSDTQYF
d_call: -; cdr3_length: 13; clone_size: -; v_call: TRBV28; j_call: TRBJ1-4; cdr3_nt: TGTGCCGGCCAGAGGGGTCCCAATGAAAAACTGTTTTTT; cdr3_aa: CAGQRGPNEKLFF
d_call: -; cdr3_length: 14; clone_size: -; v_call: TRBV10-3; j_call: TRBJ2-3; cdr3_nt: TGTGCCATCAGTGAGCCAGGAGCCACAGATACGCAGTATTTT; cdr3_aa: CAISEPGATDTQYF
d_call: -; cdr3_length: 13; clone_size: -; v_call: TRBV5-6; j_call: TRBJ1-2; cdr3_nt: TGTGCCAGCAGCGGGACCGCTTATGGTGGCTACACCTTC; cdr3_aa: CASSGTAYGGYTF
d_call: -; cdr3_length: 15; clone_size: -; v_call: TRBV5-6; j_call: TRBJ1-3; cdr3_nt: TGTGCCAGCAGCGATCTGAGGGGGACTGGAAACACCATATATTTT; cdr3_aa: CASSDLRGTGNTIYF